This passage covers 24 T cell receptor beta chains from one sample sequenced in a study of PD-L1 blockade in urothelial cancer. The protocol was immunoSEQ multiplex PCR, while the TCRdb copy is restricted to in-frame clones and leaves out a portion. Seen here are about 29,000 clones, approximately 87% observed once, and the top ten hold roughly 3%. The input for sequencing was PBMCs, taken around atezolizumab (anti-PD-L1) treatment. Receptors originate from a man aged 45-60 years with urothelial cancer.

This rearrangement joins TRBV14 to TRBJ2-3, with 9 bases matching TRBD2. Trimming removed 4 bases from V and 2 bases from J; junction bases left unmatched: 1. Per the germline V gene, CDR1 is SGHDN and CDR2 is FVKESK. The CDR3 runs 14 residues. CDR3 DNA sequence: TGTGCCAGCAGCCGACTAGCGGTCACAGATACGCAGTATTTT. Its protein is CASSRLAVTDTQYF.

The chain links TRBV7-2 to TRBJ1-5; D gene ambiguous. Germline V CDR1 and CDR2: SGHTA, FQGNSA. The CDR3 has 15 amino acids. Trimming left V 0 bases short and J 7 bases short, with 13 bases between. In DNA form, the CDR3 reads TGTGCCAGCAGCTTAGCCTGGGGTAGGGAGCAGCCCCAGCATTTT. Its translation: CASSLAWGREQPQHF. Looking up the rest from reference TRBV7-2 and TRBJ1-5 gives the full variable domain: GAGVSQSPSNKVTEKGKDVELRCDPISGHTALYWYRQSLGQGLEFLIYFQGNSAPDKSGLPSDRFSAERTGGSVSTLTIQRTQQEDSAVYLCASSLAWGREQPQHFGDGTRLSIL.

The chain joins TRBV5-5 to TRBJ2-3, with 10 bases identical to TRBD2. Germline V gives CDR1 SGHKS, CDR2 YYEKEE (reference sequence). The CDR3 has 17 residues. V was pared by 1 base and J by 5 bases, with 10 bases of the junction left unmatched. CDR3 nucleotides: TGTGCCAGCAGCTTGAACCTTTTAGCGGGGGGCGGAGATACGCAGTATTTT. Translated: CASSLNLLAGGGDTQYF.

The chain couples TRBV6-5 to TRBJ2-5; D might be TRBD2 (6 bases). Trimming shortened V by 6 bases and J by 4 bases, and 15 bases separated the two germline ends. Germline CDR1 reads MNHEY; CDR2 reads SVGAGI. This CDR3 comprises 14 residues. This CDR3 reads CASRPYGGGETQYF. The CDR3 coding sequence is TGTGCCAGCAGGCCTTACGGGGGAGGAGAGACCCAGTACTTC.

The chain joins TRBV6-1 to TRBJ2-5; D might be TRBD1 (5 bases). The CDR3 spans 14 residues. Trimming left V 5 bases short and J 3 bases short, with 13 bases between. CDR1 and CDR2 from the germline V gene are MNHNS and SASEGT. CDR3 nucleotides: TGTGCCAGCAGTCCCCGGACACAAAAAGAGACCCAGTACTTC. It is translated as CASSPRTQKETQYF.

The rearrangement links TRBV30 to TRBJ2-7; 8 bases agree with TRBD1. Germline V gives CDR1 GTSNPN, CDR2 SVGIG (reference sequence). With 3 bases clipped from V and 7 bases from J, the junction kept 5 bases outside the gene matches. CDR3 length: 12 residues. The CDR3 here is CAWRKDRAEQYF. The CDR3 region has the DNA TGTGCCTGGAGGAAGGACAGGGCAGAGCAGTACTTC.

V usage is TRBV29-1 and J usage is TRBJ1-2, with TRBD1 identical over 8 bases. This CDR3 is 16 amino acids long. From germline, CDR1 is SQVTM and CDR2 ANQGSEA. V lost 0 bases to trimming and J lost 4 bases; unmatched junction nucleotides: 10. The CDR3 DNA sequence: TGCAGCGTTGAAGAGGTTCAGGGGGCGGGCTTCTATGGCTACACCTTC. This codes for CSVEEVQGAGFYGYTF. The whole variable domain, remainder taken from reference TRBV29-1 and TRBJ1-2, is SAVISQKPSRDICQRGTSLTIQCQVDSQVTMMFWYRQQPGQSLTLIATANQGSEATYESGFVIDKFPISRPNLTFSTLTVSNMSPEDSSIYLCSVEEVQGAGFYGYTFGSGTRLTVV.

This chain joins TRBV28 and TRBJ2-1, with unresolved D. Germline V gives CDR1 MDHEN, CDR2 SYDVKM. CDR3 length: 13 amino acids. V was trimmed by 10 bases and J by 0 bases, leaving 10 bases between them. In nucleotides, the CDR3 is TGTGCCACTGCGCCTTTCTCCTACAATGAGCAGTTCTTC. The encoded protein is CATAPFSYNEQFF.

This clone appeared a single time. One base away lies a much larger clone, so this may be a sequencing read error. This same CDR3 is encoded by further DNA sequences in the sample. The chain links TRBV28 to TRBJ2-1, with 7 bases identical to TRBD2. CDR1 and CDR2 from the germline V gene are MDHEN and SYDVKM. This CDR3 contains 16 residues. V was clipped by 3 bases and J by 5 bases; unmatched bases: 10. CDR3 residues: CASSLGLAGVDNEQFF. The CDR3 bases are TGTGCCAGCAGTTTGGGACTGGCGGGAGTAGACAATGAGCAGTTCTTC.

The chain uses TRBV6-1 and TRBJ1-5; 10 bases are a match to TRBD1. V shed 3 bases and J 6 bases; nucleotides not matched to a gene: 5. The germline gives CDR1 MNHNS, CDR2 SASEGT. The CDR3 is made up of 15 amino acids. DNA of the CDR3: TGTGCCAGCAGTGACCGACAGGGGGCTTTTCAGCCCCAGCATTTT. Encoded protein: CASSDRQGAFQPQHF.

The V gene is TRBV9, the J gene TRBJ2-6; D not certain. The CDR3 sequence is 15 residues long. Germline CDR1 and CDR2: SGDLS and YYNGEE. Trimming removed 0 bases at V and 1 base at J, with 5 bases between. The chain's CDR3 is CASSVDGSGANVLTF. The CDR3 DNA reads TGTGCCAGCAGCGTAGACGGGTCTGGGGCCAACGTCCTGACTTTC.

V and J are TRBV6-5 and TRBJ2-3, with 10 bases aligning to TRBD2. Germline loops: CDR1 MNHEY, CDR2 SVGAGI. With 7 bases clipped from V and 2 bases from J, the junction kept 6 bases outside the gene matches. The CDR3 is made up of 15 amino acids. CDR3: CASMPGLAYTDTQYF. The DNA of the CDR3 is TGTGCCAGCATGCCGGGACTAGCGTACACAGATACGCAGTATTTT.

The chain joins TRBV7-6 to TRBJ2-3; the match to TRBD2 covers 15 bases. V was pared by 5 bases and J by 6 bases, with 3 bases of the junction left unmatched. Germline CDR1 and CDR2: SGHVS and FNYEAQ. The CDR3 sequence is 15 residues long. The CDR3 loop reads CASSTGTSGGDTQYF. CDR3 DNA sequence: TGTGCCAGCAGCACTGGGACTAGCGGGGGGGATACGCAGTATTTT. Based on the CDR3 plus reference TRBV7-6 and TRBJ2-3, the full variable domain is GAGVSQSPRYKVTKRGQDVALRCDPISGHVSLYWYRQALGQGPEFLTYFNYEAQQDKSGLPNDRFSAERPEGSISTLTIQRTEQRDSAMYRCASSTGTSGGDTQYFGPGTRLTVL.

Details on this clone: Other DNA sequences of this sample code for an identical CDR3. The chain recombines TRBV11-3 with TRBJ2-2, with D possibly matching TRBD1 (6 bases). V was pared by 4 bases and J by 5 bases, with 8 bases between. Germline lookup yields CDR1 SGHNT and CDR2 YENEEA. CDR3 size: 13 residues. The CDR3: CASSSTGTGELFF. The CDR3 DNA sequence: TGTGCCAGCAGCTCGACAGGAACCGGGGAGCTGTTTTTT.

Comments on this clone: An end of the junction differs from the germline gene, which may be a read error. The V and J genes are TRBV14 and TRBJ2-6; 9 bases fit TRBD2. Germline V gives CDR1 SGHDN, CDR2 FVKESK. CDR3 length equals 15 residues. CDR3 DNA sequence: TGTGCCAGCAGCCCCGGCGCGGGGGGGGACAACGTCCTGACTTTC. Translating gives CASSPGAGGDNVLTF.

A remark on this clone: The same CDR3 arises from other DNA sequences in this sample as well. The V call is TRBV30, the J call TRBJ2-1; 10 nucleotides agree with TRBD2. V trimming: 0 bases; J trimming: 4 bases; junction bases outside the gene matches: 3. CDR1 is GTSNPN, CDR2 SVGIG, per germline (reference sequence). The CDR3 spans 15 residues. The CDR3 region is CAWSVLAGVYNEQFF. Written as DNA, the CDR3 is TGTGCCTGGAGTGTTCTAGCGGGGGTTTACAATGAGCAGTTCTTC. The full variable domain, completed using reference TRBV30 and TRBJ2-1, is SQTIHQWPATLVQPVGSPLSLECTVEGTSNPNLYWYRQAAGRGLQLLFYSVGIGQISSEVPQNLSASRPQDRQFILSSKKLLLSDSGFYLCAWSVLAGVYNEQFFGPGTRLTVL.

This clone is a singleton in its sample. The genes are TRBV7-6 and TRBJ1-1, with D perhaps matching TRBD1 (6 bases). This CDR3 has 14 amino acids. Deletions cut 1 base from V and 1 base from J, with 7 bases between. Per the germline V gene, CDR1 is SGHVS and CDR2 is FNYEAQ. CDR3 sequence reads: CASSLGQANTEAFF. DNA for the CDR3: TGTGCCAGCAGCTTAGGACAGGCGAACACTGAAGCTTTCTTT.

About this clone: This specimen includes other DNA sequences encoding the same CDR3. The chain links TRBV27 to TRBJ2-2, with no clear D. In germline, CDR1 is MNHEY, CDR2 SMNVEV (reference sequence). The CDR3 is 13 amino acids. The V and J ends lost 2 bases and 3 bases respectively, with 4 bases between them. The chain's CDR3 is CASSLPYTGELFF. CDR3 DNA sequence: TGTGCCAGCAGTTTACCTTACACCGGGGAGCTGTTTTTT.

The chain has TRBV30 and TRBJ2-3; D gene unclear. Germline V gene sequence: CDR1 GTSNPN, CDR2 SVGIG (reference sequence). Trimming stripped 3 bases from V and 1 base from J, with 14 bases between. CDR3 length: 15 amino acids. The CDR3: CAWSEGVPGTDTQYF. CDR3 DNA: TGTGCCTGGAGCGAAGGAGTTCCCGGCACAGATACGCAGTATTTT. The whole variable domain, filled in from reference TRBV30 and TRBJ2-3, reads SQTIHQWPATLVQPVGSPLSLECTVEGTSNPNLYWYRQAAGRGLQLLFYSVGIGQISSEVPQNLSASRPQDRQFILSSKKLLLSDSGFYLCAWSEGVPGTDTQYFGPGTRLTVL.

V usage is TRBV5-8 and J usage is TRBJ2-3; TRBD1 matches at 9 bases. CDR1 is SGHTS, CDR2 YDEGEE, per germline. Germline trimming cut 7 bases from V and 1 base from J; bases unmatched to any gene: 4. The CDR3 has 14 residues. The CDR3 nucleotides read TGTGCCAGCTCCCGGGACAGGGGCACAGATACGCAGTATTTT. Amino acid sequence: CASSRDRGTDTQYF.

CDR3 sequence: CASSLDRRELHEQYF. DNA of the CDR3: TGTGCCAGCAGCTTAGATCGCCGGGAGTTACACGAGCAGTACTTC. The V call is TRBV11-2, the J call TRBJ2-7, with a weak D call TRBD2 (6 bases). The CDR3 runs 15 residues. In germline, CDR1 is SGHAT, CDR2 FQNNGV. V shed 0 bases and J shed 5 bases, with 14 bases lying between them.

The table lists this clone with a count of one. V usage is TRBV12-5 and J usage is TRBJ2-5; TRBD1 aligns across 7 bases. Germline CDR1 reads LGHNT; CDR2 reads FRNRAP. The trim removed 5 bases at V and 4 bases at J, leaving 7 bases unmatched. This CDR3 region has 14 residues. CDR3 amino acids: CASGIGGSGETQYF. CDR3 DNA: TGTGCTAGTGGTATAGGGGGCTCGGGAGAGACCCAGTACTTC.

This rearrangement joins TRBV14 to TRBJ1-4, with 9 bases matching TRBD1. CDR1 and CDR2 (germline): SGHDN, FVKESK. The V and J ends lost 1 base and 4 bases, in that order; junction bases with no gene match: 16. The length of the CDR3 is 20 residues. CDR3 bases: TGTGCCAGCAGCCAAGTTGTAACAGGGGGCCGACTCGGACTTAATGAAAAACTGTTTTTT. Amino acids: CASSQVVTGGRLGLNEKLFF.

The chain uses TRBV6-5 and TRBJ2-1, with D possibly being TRBD2 (5 bases). This CDR3 spans 15 amino acids. Looked up from germline, CDR1 is MNHEY and CDR2 is SVGAGI. With 6 bases removed from V and 1 base from J, the gap between germline ends came to 13 bases. The CDR3 is CASSPTRGSYNEQFF. The CDR3, as DNA: TGTGCCAGCAGCCCTACCCGCGGGTCCTACAATGAGCAGTTCTTC.